A selection of T cell receptor beta chains follows, all from one sample in a study of OX40 agonist ivuxolimab in advanced cancers. Some clones are missing from TCRdb's copy, which holds only in-frame ones; the method was immunoSEQ multiplex PCR. The profile shows 65,000 to 85,000 clones, more than 70% of them singletons. The sample in question was CD4+ or CD8+ T cells sorted from blood, obtained in a trial of the OX40 agonist ivuxolimab. The origin of the receptors is an adult with an advanced solid tumor such as melanoma, head and neck, liver or kidney cancer. CDR3s include the opening cysteine and the closing phenylalanine or tryptophan. D genes are given only for firm matches. Clone size is stated in some rows and not others, as once, few, many or a class when expanded.

>-|18|-|TRBJ2-2|TRBV5-1
TGCGCCAGCAGCTGGGGGGTGGTCGGGACACCGAACACCGGGGAGCTGTTTTTT
CASSWGVVGTPNTGELFF
>-|16|-|TRBJ2-2|TRBV5-4
TGTGCCAGCAGCTTGGCTGGGGCGCGAGGCACCGGGGAGCTGTTTTTT
CASSLAGARGTGELFF
>-|15|-|TRBJ1-1|TRBV6-1
TGTGCCAGCAGTGGTGGGACAAAAGGACACACTGAAGCTTTCTTT
CASSGGTKGHTEAFF
>-|16|-|TRBJ2-7|TRBV11-2
TGTGCCAGCAGCTTTAGAACCTCCGGTCTGTACGGTGGGCAGTACTTC
CASSFRTSGLYGGQYF
>-|15|-|TRBJ1-4|TRBV5-4
TGTGCCAGCAGCTCTCAGGGCCAGAATAATGAAAAACTGTTTTTT
CASSSQGQNNEKLFF
>-|11|-|TRBJ1-2|TRBV19
TGTGCCACCACAGACGACTATGGCTACACCTTC
CATTDDYGYTF
>-|17|TRBD2|TRBJ2-3|TRBV27
TGTGCCAGCAGTTTAAGAGGGCTAGCGGGAGTAACAGATACGCAGTATTTT
CASSLRGLAGVTDTQYF
>-|16|TRBD2|TRBJ2-2|TRBV5-4
TGTGCCAGCAGCCCCGGACTAGCGGTAAACACCGGGGAGCTGTTTTTT
CASSPGLAVNTGELFF
>few|14|-|TRBJ1-2|TRBV18
TGTGCCAGCTCACTAGTGACAGAGGGCTATGGCTACACCTTC
CASSLVTEGYGYTF
>-|15|TRBD1|TRBJ1-2|TRBV7-9
TGTGCCAGCAGCTTAAGGCAGGGGGCAGGGTATGGCTACACCTTC
CASSLRQGAGYGYTF